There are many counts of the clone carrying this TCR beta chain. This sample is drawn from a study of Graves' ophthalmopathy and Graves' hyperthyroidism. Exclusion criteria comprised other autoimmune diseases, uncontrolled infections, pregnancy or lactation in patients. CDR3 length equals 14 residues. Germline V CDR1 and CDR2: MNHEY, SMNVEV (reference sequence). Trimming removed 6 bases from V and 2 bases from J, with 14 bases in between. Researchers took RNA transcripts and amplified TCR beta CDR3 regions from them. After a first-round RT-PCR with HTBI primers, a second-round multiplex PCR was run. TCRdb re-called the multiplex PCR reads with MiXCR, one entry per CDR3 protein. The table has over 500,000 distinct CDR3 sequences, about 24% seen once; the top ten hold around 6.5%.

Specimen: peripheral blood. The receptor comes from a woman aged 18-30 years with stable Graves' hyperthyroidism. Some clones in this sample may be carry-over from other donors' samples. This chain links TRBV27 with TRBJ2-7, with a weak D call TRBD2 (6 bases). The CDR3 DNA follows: TGTGCCAGCAGCCTAGGACGGGGGACCTACGAGCAGTACTTC. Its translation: CASSLGRGTYEQYF.